Below, 7 T cell receptor beta chains from the same sample are listed, as sequenced in a study of blood T cell repertoires in COVID-19. Only in-frame clones appear in the TCRdb table, and some are missing; sequencing was by immunoSEQ multiplex PCR. The table shows 200,000 to 250,000 clones, with 70% to 90% occurring only once. Sequencing was done on a sample of PBMCs or T cells enriched from blood (not recorded which). These receptors were obtained from a man aged 25 to 45 who had recovered from COVID-19.

This clone has only a few counts. J is TRBJ2-2 and V is TRBV12-3 or TRBV12-4; 7 nucleotides match TRBD1. J was trimmed by 7 bases and V by 6 bases; bases with no gene match: 5. This CDR3 contains 13 residues. Here the CDR3 reads CASRSTGIGELFF. In nucleotides, the CDR3 is TGTGCCAGCAGATCGACAGGGATCGGGGAGCTGTTTTTT.

This clone is termed large. The DNA for the CDR3 is TGTGCCAGCAGCTCCCGGGACTTAGAAAGACTCACCTACGAGCAGTACTTC. This encodes CASSSRDLERLTYEQYF. The chain carries TRBV5-4 and TRBJ2-7, with a possible D match to TRBD2 (6 bases). V was shortened by 3 bases and J by 2 bases, with 21 bases between the two germline ends. Looked up from germline, CDR1 is SGHNT and CDR2 is YYREEE (reference sequence). The CDR3 extends over 17 amino acids.

The chain carries TRBV7-7 and TRBJ2-1, with 7 nucleotides matching TRBD1. The length of the CDR3 is 15 residues. V shed 0 bases, J shed 7 bases, and the junction held 6 bases outside the gene matches. The germline V gene encodes CDR1 SSHAT and CDR2 FNYEAQ (reference sequence). The DNA for the CDR3 is TGTGCCAGCAGCTTAGCAGGGGGCTCAAGTAATGAGCAGTTCTTC. Translated, it gives CASSLAGGSSNEQFF.

V gene TRBV2 combines with J gene TRBJ1-3; D gene ambiguous. Trimming took off 3 bases at V and 0 bases at J, with 6 bases between the two ends. Germline CDR1 and CDR2: SNHLY and FYNNEI. The CDR3 is 14 residues long. The chain's CDR3 is CASSDPRSGNTIYF. The CDR3 nucleotides are TGTGCCAGCAGTGACCCCCGCTCTGGAAACACCATATATTTT.

The table lists this clone with a few counts. The chain recombines TRBV18 with TRBJ2-7; TRBD1 agrees at 10 bases. V was clipped by 5 bases and J by 4 bases; unmatched bases: 5. The germline V gene has CDR1 KGHSH and CDR2 LQKENI. This CDR3 is 14 amino acids long. This CDR3 reads CASSKGDRGYEQYF. DNA of the CDR3: TGTGCCAGCTCAAAAGGGGACAGGGGTTACGAGCAGTACTTC.

This clone was detected a few times. The chain uses TRBV18 and TRBJ1-4, with TRBD1 matching over 8 bases. Trimming took 3 bases from V and 3 from J; bases not matched to a gene: 6. Germline lookup yields CDR1 KGHSH and CDR2 LQKENI. The CDR3 loop spans 16 amino acids. The CDR3, as DNA: TGTGCCAGCTCACCGACCCGGACAGGGTCTAATGAAAAACTGTTTTTT. This translates into CASSPTRTGSNEKLFF.

The chain links TRBV11-2 to TRBJ2-7; weak D call: TRBD1 (6 bases). The CDR3 consists of 15 residues. Germline lookup yields CDR1 SGHAT and CDR2 FQNNGV. The V gene lost 2 bases and the J gene lost 3 bases, with 14 bases spanning the gap. The CDR3 coding sequence is TGTGCCAGCAGCTTACGGGACACATCCGGCTACGAGCAGTACTTC. Its protein product is CASSLRDTSGYEQYF. The full variable domain, rest sourced from reference TRBV11-2 and TRBJ2-7, is EAGVAQSPRYKIIEKRQSVAFWCNPISGHATLYWYQQILGQGPKLLIQFQNNGVVDDSQLPKDRFSAERLKGVDSTLKIQPAKLEDSAVYLCASSLRDTSGYEQYFGPGTRLTVT.